The clone carrying this TCR beta chain has a count of ten or more. The antigen is not known. A junction end diverges from the germline sequence, so it may reflect a read error. The data were taken from a study of neurological immune-mediated disorders. Study-level results: Across subjects, no CDR3 amino acid sequence appeared in expanded clones of more than one subject, a finding that suggested private repertoires in all groups.

TCRdb reanalysed the 5' RACE reads using MiXCR and keeps one entry per CDR3 protein. The sample records 25,000 to 30,000 distinct CDR3 sequences, approximately 6.6% being singletons. Sequencing input: PBMCs. The origin of this receptor is a woman between 50 and 59 years old in good health.

This CDR3 is CASSLTAAW. The CDR3 DNA reads TGTGCCAGCAGCTTAACAGCTGCTTGG. The rearrangement joins TRBV7-2 to TRBJ1-2; D ambiguous. The CDR3 loop spans 9 amino acids. Germline assignment: CDR1 SGHTA and CDR2 FQGNSA.